Listed below are T cell receptor beta chains from one sample, sequenced in a study of blood T cell repertoires in COVID-19. The data were produced by immunoSEQ multiplex PCR, yet TCRdb's version contains in-frame clones alone and is incomplete. The table shows over 130,000 clones, with around 82% occurring only once. The sequencing input was peripheral blood. The receptor set was obtained from a woman in her sixties with acute or convalescent COVID-19. Both conserved end residues are part of each CDR3. Each record gives: D gene, J gene, V gene, clone size, CDR3 DNA, CDR3 protein. D genes are given only for firm matches. Size is omitted from some rows. Given values are once, few, many or a class for expanded clones.

d_call: -; j_call: TRBJ1-1; v_call: TRBV7-8; clone_size: -; cdr3_nt: TGTGCCAGCAGCTTAGTTAGGCCGGCCTTGACAGACAGGAACACTGAAGCTTTCTTT; cdr3_aa: CASSLVRPALTDRNTEAFF
d_call: -; j_call: TRBJ1-2; v_call: TRBV7-9; clone_size: -; cdr3_nt: TGTGCCAGCAGCTTCGCAGGTGGGCCCGGCGATGGCTACACCTTC; cdr3_aa: CASSFAGGPGDGYTF
d_call: -; j_call: TRBJ2-2; v_call: TRBV11-3; clone_size: few; cdr3_nt: TGTGCCAGCAGCCCCCTTAACACCGGGGAGCTGTTTTTT; cdr3_aa: CASSPLNTGELFF
d_call: -; j_call: TRBJ1-2; v_call: TRBV5-4; clone_size: -; cdr3_nt: TGTGCCAGCAGCTTGTCTGGAGACTATGGCTACACCTTC; cdr3_aa: CASSLSGDYGYTF
d_call: -; j_call: TRBJ2-7; v_call: TRBV5-4; clone_size: -; cdr3_nt: TGTGCCAGCAGCTCTACCGGGGTGTACGAGCAGTACTTC; cdr3_aa: CASSSTGVYEQYF
d_call: TRBD2; j_call: TRBJ2-2; v_call: TRBV9; clone_size: -; cdr3_nt: TGTGCCAGCAGCGTTGGACTAGCGGGGACCGCGAACACCGGGGAGCTGTTTTTT; cdr3_aa: CASSVGLAGTANTGELFF
d_call: -; j_call: TRBJ2-1; v_call: TRBV9; clone_size: -; cdr3_nt: TGTGCCAGCAGCGTAGCAGGGTCCTACAATGAGCAGTTCTTC; cdr3_aa: CASSVAGSYNEQFF
d_call: -; j_call: TRBJ1-3; v_call: TRBV9; clone_size: -; cdr3_nt: TGTGCCAGCAGCGCCCTCTCAGGGAGGACTGGAAACACCATATATTTT; cdr3_aa: CASSALSGRTGNTIYF
d_call: -; j_call: TRBJ1-5; v_call: TRBV18; clone_size: -; cdr3_nt: TGTGCCAGCTCACCACCAAGGGGAACGAGTCCGCCCCAGCATTTT; cdr3_aa: CASSPPRGTSPPQHF
d_call: TRBD2; j_call: TRBJ2-1; v_call: TRBV5-1; clone_size: -; cdr3_nt: TGCGCCAGCAGCACGCGGGTTAGCGGGGGGGAGCAGTTCTTC; cdr3_aa: CASSTRVSGGEQFF
d_call: -; j_call: TRBJ1-3; v_call: TRBV19; clone_size: -; cdr3_nt: TGTGCCAGTAGTATAGGTTCGAGCTCTGGAAACACCATATATTTT; cdr3_aa: CASSIGSSSGNTIYF